This T cell receptor (beta chain) is from a study of blood T cell repertoires in COVID-19. As for the study in general: Sites in the United States, Italy and Spain provided acute and convalescent COVID-19 samples. T cells, B-cell-depleted T cells, or PBMCs supplied cDNA or gDNA.

This CDR3 is built from 17 residues. V was cut by 1 base and J by 0 bases, with 15 bases left in between. Per the germline V gene, CDR1 is SGHTA and CDR2 is FQGNSA. In the original analysis: The authors estimated nucleated cell counts from reference gene primer amplification. Libraries were prepared by immunoSEQ multiplex PCR; TCRdb keeps only in-frame clonotypes and omits some of them. That table supplies the V and J calls and clone size; D and trimming were determined from the DNA. The data show about 170,000 clones, approximately 77% seen once. Sequenced: peripheral blood. V gene TRBV7-2 combines with J gene TRBJ2-5; weak D call: TRBD1 (6 bases). The TCR sequence derives from a woman older than 75 with active or convalescent COVID-19. CDR3 region: CASSLESRGPYQETQYF. CDR3 DNA: TGTGCCAGCAGCTTAGAGTCCAGGGGCCCATACCAAGAGACCCAGTACTTC.